In this sample, the clone carrying this TCR beta chain turned up a few times. The CDR3 has 16 residues. Germline V gene data show CDR1 as MRHNA and CDR2 as SNTAGT. The V segment lost 0 bases and the J segment 2 bases; nucleotides outside the gene matches: 3. The data derive from a study of shared T cell receptors in the human thymus. The method was immunoSEQ multiplex PCR; TCRdb's version includes in-frame clones alone and lacks a portion of them. This table has hundreds of thousands of clones, 88% appearing once. These data are also associated with another study on human thymus T cells. Per that paper: Related work found strong thymic repertoire overlap between unrelated individuals.

The clonotype was recovered from a boy under two years old with a congenital heart defect. Sequenced input: thymocytes. The J gene is TRBJ2-1, the V gene TRBV6-4; 8 bases line up with TRBD1. The CDR3, as DNA: TGTGCCAGCAGTGACTCGCAGGACAGGGCCTACAATGAGCAGTTCTTC. As protein: CASSDSQDRAYNEQFF.